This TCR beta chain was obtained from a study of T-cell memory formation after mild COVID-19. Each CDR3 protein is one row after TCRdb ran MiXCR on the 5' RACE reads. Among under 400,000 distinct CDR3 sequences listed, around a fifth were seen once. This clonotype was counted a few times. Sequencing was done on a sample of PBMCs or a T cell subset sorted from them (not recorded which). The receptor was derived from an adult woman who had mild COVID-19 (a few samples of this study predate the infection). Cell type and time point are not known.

CDR3 sequence reads: CASSYVRAAEDYNEQFF. CDR3 nucleotide sequence: TGTGCCAGCAGCTACGTCAGGGCAGCGGAGGACTACAATGAGCAGTTCTTC. This rearrangement joins TRBV7-2 to TRBJ2-1, with D perhaps given as TRBD1 or TRBD2 (5 bases each). V was trimmed by 4 bases and J by 3 bases, leaving 19 bases between them. The germline V gene has CDR1 SGHTA and CDR2 FQGNSA. The CDR3 totals 17 residues. The variable domain in full, completed from reference TRBV7-2 and TRBJ2-1, reads GAGVSQSPSNKVTEKGKDVELRCDPISGHTALYWYRQSLGQGLEFLIYFQGNSAPDKSGLPSDRFSAERTGGSVSTLTIQRTQQEDSAVYLCASSYVRAAEDYNEQFFGPGTRLTVL.